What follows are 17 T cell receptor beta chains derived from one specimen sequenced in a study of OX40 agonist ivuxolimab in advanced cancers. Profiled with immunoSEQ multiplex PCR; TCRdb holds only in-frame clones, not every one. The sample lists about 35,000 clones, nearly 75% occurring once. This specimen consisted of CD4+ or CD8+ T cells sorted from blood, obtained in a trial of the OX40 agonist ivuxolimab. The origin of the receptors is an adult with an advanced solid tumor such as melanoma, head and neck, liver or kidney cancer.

The CDR3 spells CASSIDRGPGQPQHF. The CDR3 coding sequence is TGTGCCAGTAGTATCGACAGGGGGCCCGGTCAGCCCCAGCATTTT. J is TRBJ1-5 and V is TRBV19; 10 nucleotides align to TRBD1. CDR1 is LNHDA and CDR2 is SQIVND in the germline V gene (reference sequence). The CDR3 consists of 15 residues. The trim removed 3 bases at V and 6 bases at J, leaving 5 bases unmatched.

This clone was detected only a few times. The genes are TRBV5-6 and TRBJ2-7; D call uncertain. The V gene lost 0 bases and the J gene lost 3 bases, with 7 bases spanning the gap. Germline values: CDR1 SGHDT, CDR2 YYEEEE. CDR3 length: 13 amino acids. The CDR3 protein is CASSLGQYYEQYV. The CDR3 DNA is TGTGCCAGCAGCTTGGGGCAGTACTACGAGCAGTACGTC.

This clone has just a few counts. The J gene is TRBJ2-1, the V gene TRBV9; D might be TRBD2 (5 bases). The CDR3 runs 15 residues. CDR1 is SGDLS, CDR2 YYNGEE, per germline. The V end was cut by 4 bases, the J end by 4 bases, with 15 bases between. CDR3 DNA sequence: TGTGCCAGCAGCCTTGGACGGGATTCTTACAATGAGCAGTTCTTC. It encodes CASSLGRDSYNEQFF.

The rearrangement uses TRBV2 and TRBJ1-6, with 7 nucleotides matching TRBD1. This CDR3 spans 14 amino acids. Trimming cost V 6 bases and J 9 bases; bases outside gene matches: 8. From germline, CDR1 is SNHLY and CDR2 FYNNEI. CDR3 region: CASRLTGDASPLHF. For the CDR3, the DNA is TGTGCCAGCAGACTTACAGGGGACGCTTCACCCCTCCACTTT.

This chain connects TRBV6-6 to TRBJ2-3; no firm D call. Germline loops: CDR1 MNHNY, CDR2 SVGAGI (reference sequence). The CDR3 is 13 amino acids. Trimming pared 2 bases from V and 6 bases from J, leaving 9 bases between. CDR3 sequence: CASSYNPGDTQYF. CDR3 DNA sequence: TGTGCCAGCAGTTACAACCCTGGGGATACGCAGTATTTT.

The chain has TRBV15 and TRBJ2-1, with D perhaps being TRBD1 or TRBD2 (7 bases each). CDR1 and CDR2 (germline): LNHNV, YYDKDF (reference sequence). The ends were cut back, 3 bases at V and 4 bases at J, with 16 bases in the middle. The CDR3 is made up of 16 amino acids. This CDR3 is CATSSSGGQLYNEQFF. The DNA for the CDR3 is TGTGCCACCAGCAGCTCGGGGGGACAGCTGTACAATGAGCAGTTCTTC.

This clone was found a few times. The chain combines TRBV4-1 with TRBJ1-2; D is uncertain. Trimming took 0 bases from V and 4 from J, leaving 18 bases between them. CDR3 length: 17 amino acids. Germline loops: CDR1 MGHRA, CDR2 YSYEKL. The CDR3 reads CASSQDRIGRVSYGYTF. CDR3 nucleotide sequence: TGCGCCAGCAGCCAAGATCGTATAGGAAGGGTGAGCTATGGCTACACCTTC.

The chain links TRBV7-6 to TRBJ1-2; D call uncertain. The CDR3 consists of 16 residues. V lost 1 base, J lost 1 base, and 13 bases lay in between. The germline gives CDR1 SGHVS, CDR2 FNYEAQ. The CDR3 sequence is CASSLGNGRFNYGYTF. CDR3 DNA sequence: TGTGCCAGCAGCTTAGGGAACGGCAGATTTAACTATGGCTACACCTTC.

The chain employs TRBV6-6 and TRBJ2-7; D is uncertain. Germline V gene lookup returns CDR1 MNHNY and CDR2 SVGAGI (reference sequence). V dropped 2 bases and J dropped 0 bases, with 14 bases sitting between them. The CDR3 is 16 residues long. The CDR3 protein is CASSYPDRRSSYEQYF. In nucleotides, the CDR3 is TGTGCCAGCAGTTACCCCGACCGGAGAAGCTCCTACGAGCAGTACTTC.

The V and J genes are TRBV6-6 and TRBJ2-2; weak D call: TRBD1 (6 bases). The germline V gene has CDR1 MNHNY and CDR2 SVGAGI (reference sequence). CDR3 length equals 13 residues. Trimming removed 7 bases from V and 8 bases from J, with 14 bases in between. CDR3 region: CASNPRGIGELFF. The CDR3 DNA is TGTGCCAGCAATCCCAGGGGTATAGGGGAGCTGTTTTTT.

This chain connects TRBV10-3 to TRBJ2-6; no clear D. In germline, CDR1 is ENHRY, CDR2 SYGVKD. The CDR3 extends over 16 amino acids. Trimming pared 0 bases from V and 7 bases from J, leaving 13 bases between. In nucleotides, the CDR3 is TGTGCCATCAGTGAGTCCACAGCCTCTCTCGCCAACGTCCTGACTTTC. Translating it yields CAISESTASLANVLTF.

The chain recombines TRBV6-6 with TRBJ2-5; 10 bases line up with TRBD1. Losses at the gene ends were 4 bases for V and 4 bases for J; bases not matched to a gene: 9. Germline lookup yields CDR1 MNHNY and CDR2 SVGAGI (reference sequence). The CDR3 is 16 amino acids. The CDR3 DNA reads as TGTGCCAGCAGTTCCCCGGGACAGGGGTTGGGAGAGACCCAGTACTTC. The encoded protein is CASSSPGQGLGETQYF.

Here the CDR3 reads CASSLRRGAEKLFF. CDR3 DNA: TGTGCCAGCAGCTTACGCAGGGGAGCCGAAAAACTGTTTTTT. The chain links TRBV7-2 to TRBJ1-4, with a tentative D call TRBD1 (6 bases). CDR1 is SGHTA and CDR2 is FQGNSA in the germline V gene. Trimming removed 2 bases at V and 8 bases at J, with 12 bases between. The CDR3 contains 14 residues.

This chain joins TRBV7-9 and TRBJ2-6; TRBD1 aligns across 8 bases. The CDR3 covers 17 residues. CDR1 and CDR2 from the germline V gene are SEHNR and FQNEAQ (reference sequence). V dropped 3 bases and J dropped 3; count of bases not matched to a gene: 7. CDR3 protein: CASSLSQGVLGANVLTF. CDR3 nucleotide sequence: TGTGCCAGCAGCTTGTCACAGGGGGTACTTGGGGCCAACGTCCTGACTTTC.

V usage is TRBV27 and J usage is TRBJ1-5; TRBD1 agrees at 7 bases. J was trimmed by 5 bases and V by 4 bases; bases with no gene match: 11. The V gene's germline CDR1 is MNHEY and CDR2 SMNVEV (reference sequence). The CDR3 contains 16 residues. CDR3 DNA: TGTGCCAGCAGTTCATTACAGGGGCGCCGGGATCAGCCCCAGCATTTT. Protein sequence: CASSSLQGRRDQPQHF.

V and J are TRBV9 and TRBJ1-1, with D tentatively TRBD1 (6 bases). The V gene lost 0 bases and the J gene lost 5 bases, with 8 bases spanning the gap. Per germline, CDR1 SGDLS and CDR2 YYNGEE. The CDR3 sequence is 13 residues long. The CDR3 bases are TGTGCCAGCAGCGTAGGCGGACAGACTGAAGCTTTCTTT. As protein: CASSVGGQTEAFF.

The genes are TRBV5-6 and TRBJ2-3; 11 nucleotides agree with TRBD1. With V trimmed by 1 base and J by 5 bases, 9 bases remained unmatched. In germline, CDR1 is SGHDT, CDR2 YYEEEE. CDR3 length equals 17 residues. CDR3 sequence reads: CASSLRGQGAGLDTQYF. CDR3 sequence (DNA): TGTGCCAGCAGCTTGCGAGGACAGGGGGCAGGGTTAGATACGCAGTATTTT. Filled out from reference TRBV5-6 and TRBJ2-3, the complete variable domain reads DAGVTQSPTHLIKTRGQQVTLRCSPKSGHDTVSWYQQALGQGPQFIFQYYEEEERQRGNFPDRFSGHQFPNYSSELNVNALLLGDSALYLCASSLRGQGAGLDTQYFGPGTRLTVL.